This T cell receptor (beta chain) was identified in a study of T cell repertoires in cytomegalovirus infection. Study background: Public TCR beta signatures indicated both CMV infection and matching HLA type.

In this sample, this clonotype turned up a few times. The antigen is unknown. TCRdb reprocessed the reads with MiXCR, giving one entry per CDR3 protein. The top ten hold roughly 10% of the sample, which has almost 500,000 distinct CDR3 sequences, 11% seen once. Study-level points and caveats: Dominating the ex vivo response were HLA-C-restricted CMV-specific TCR beta clonotypes. Summed public TCR beta family frequency identified CMV carriers bearing the relevant HLA.

V lost 3 bases and J 4 bases, leaving 10 bases between the germline ends. The CDR3 is made up of 13 amino acids. Germline values: CDR1 SQVTM, CDR2 ANQGSEA. The receptor was derived from a human donor in good health (CMV status not recorded). Some clones in this sample may be carry-over from other donors' samples. The sample taken for sequencing was PBMCs. The chain recombines TRBV29-1 with TRBJ2-1, with D maybe TRBD2 (5 bases). This chain's CDR3 is CSVEHGEYNEQFF. For the CDR3, the DNA is TGCAGCGTTGAGCATGGGGAGTACAATGAGCAGTTCTTC.